This T cell receptor beta chain was profiled in a study of T-cell reconstitution after alpha-beta-depleted transplantation in children. Study results and caveats: After transplant, high TCRbeta diversity at day 60 in some patients arose from surviving recipient T cells and thymic progenitors. About two months after transplant, alpha-beta T cells reportedly came from several hundred expanded graft clones. T-cell numbers and diversity one year post-transplant derived largely from freshly generated T cells.

TCRbeta library construction was performed incorporating unique molecular identifiers. From the PCR reads, TCRdb called clonotypes with MiXCR, one entry per CDR3 protein. The top ten clones hold roughly 14% of a sample with 600,000 or so distinct CDR3 sequences, under 30% of them seen once. With regard to this clonotype: Its target is unknown.

The origin of this receptor is a boy under three years old who had a stem cell transplant for acute myeloid leukemia, so the T cells may come from the graft donor. This specimen was PBMCs, mostly from graft donor cells, taken 360 days after TCRalphabeta/CD19-depleted stem cell transplant.

In nucleotides, the CDR3 is TGTGCCAGCAGTTACACCTCAACAGGGGCCCACTACAATGAGCAGTTCTTC. It is translated as CASSYTSTGAHYNEQFF. The J gene is TRBJ2-1, the V gene TRBV6-5; 7 bases are a match to TRBD1. V lost 2 bases to trimming and J lost 3 bases; unmatched junction nucleotides: 10. Germline CDR1 MNHEY, CDR2 SVGAGI. CDR3 length: 17 amino acids.